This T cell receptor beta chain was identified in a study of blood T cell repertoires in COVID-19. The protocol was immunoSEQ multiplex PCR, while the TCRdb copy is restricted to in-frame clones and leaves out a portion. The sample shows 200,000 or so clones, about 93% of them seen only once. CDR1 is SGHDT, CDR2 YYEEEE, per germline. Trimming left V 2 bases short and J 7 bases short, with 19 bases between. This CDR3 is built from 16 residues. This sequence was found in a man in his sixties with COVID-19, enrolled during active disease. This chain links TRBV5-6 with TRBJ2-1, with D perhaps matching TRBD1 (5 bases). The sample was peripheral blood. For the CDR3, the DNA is TGTGCCAGCAGCTTCGGGCTGCAGGGTAGGGGTAATGAGCAGTTCTTC. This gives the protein CASSFGLQGRGNEQFF.